The 19 T cell receptor beta chains below all came from one sample that was sequenced in a study of T cells in Graves' hyperthyroidism and ophthalmopathy. Amplification of TCR beta CDR3 regions was performed using RNA transcripts as template. TCR CDR3 underwent first-round RT-PCR with the HTBI primer set. TCRdb fed the multiplex PCR reads into MiXCR, producing one record per CDR3 protein. The sample lists hundreds of thousands of distinct CDR3 sequences, over 20% occurring once. Sample: blood. The receptors derive from a man aged 25-40 years with Graves' ophthalmopathy.

The sample holds a few counts of this clonotype. V is TRBV12-3 or TRBV12-4 and J is TRBJ1-4; D remains ambiguous. This CDR3 is 15 amino acids long. The germline V and J ends were trimmed by 5 bases and 8 bases, with 18 bases remaining between them. The CDR3 spells CASSITRNKNEKLFF. The DNA for the CDR3 is TGTGCCAGCAGTATCACCCGGAACAAAAACGAAAAACTGTTTTTT.

There are a few counts of this clonotype. This chain links TRBV12-3 or TRBV12-4 with TRBJ2-4, with 13 bases matching TRBD2. The CDR3 covers 18 residues. V lost 8 bases, J lost 6 bases, and 16 bases stayed unmatched. This CDR3 is CASQKFGGLAGWRNIQYF. In DNA, the CDR3 is TGTGCCAGCCAAAAGTTCGGGGGACTAGCGGGATGGAGAAACATTCAGTACTTC.

This clonotype was picked up a small number of times. The V call is TRBV11-3, the J call TRBJ2-5, with a tentative D call TRBD1 (6 bases). The CDR3 covers 14 residues. V was clipped by 0 bases and J by 2 bases, with 7 bases between them. CDR1 and CDR2 (germline): SGHNT, YENEEA. This CDR3 reads CASSLETGQETQYF. CDR3 sequence (DNA): TGTGCCAGCAGCTTAGAAACAGGGCAAGAGACCCAGTACTTC.

This chain connects TRBV9 to TRBJ1-2, with D perhaps matching TRBD1 (5 bases). CDR3 length: 12 amino acids. Germline CDR1 SGDLS, CDR2 YYNGEE. Trimming left V 4 bases short and J 7 bases short, with 11 bases between. CDR3 sequence (DNA): TGTGCCAGCAGCTCCCAGGGAGGTGGCTACACCTTC. It encodes CASSSQGGGYTF.

In its sample, this clonotype was seen a few times. V is TRBV20-1 and J is TRBJ2-3; 9 bases map to TRBD1. This CDR3 is 14 amino acids long. Germline V gives CDR1 DFQATT, CDR2 SNEGSKA (reference sequence). J gave up 1 base and V 3 bases, and 2 bases lay outside the gene matches. The CDR3 protein is CSASYRGRTDTQYF. In nucleotides, the CDR3 is TGCAGTGCTAGTTACAGGGGGCGCACAGATACGCAGTATTTT.

This clonotype was recorded at least ten times. V gene TRBV2 combines with J gene TRBJ2-7; D possibly corresponds to TRBD2 (6 bases). CDR3 length: 13 residues. Trimming left V 4 bases short and J 4 bases short, with 11 bases between. Looked up from germline, CDR1 is SNHLY and CDR2 is FYNNEI. The CDR3 is CASSVAGPYEQYF. The DNA for the CDR3 is TGTGCCAGCAGTGTTGCGGGACCTTACGAGCAGTACTTC.

The table lists this clonotype with a few counts. The chain uses TRBV20-1 and TRBJ1-1, with 9 bases identical to TRBD1. V dropped 0 bases and J dropped 1; count of bases not matched to a gene: 3. The CDR3 totals 15 residues. Germline V gene sequence: CDR1 DFQATT, CDR2 SNEGSKA (reference sequence). The CDR3 loop is CSARDPDRGNTEAFF. Here the CDR3 DNA reads TGCAGTGCTAGAGACCCGGACAGGGGGAACACTGAAGCTTTCTTT.

This sequence joins TRBV28 and TRBJ2-1; D not certain. V lost 6 bases to trimming and J lost 9 bases, with 15 bases between them. Germline values: CDR1 MDHEN, CDR2 SYDVKM. The CDR3 length is 13 residues. The DNA of the CDR3 is TGTGCCAGCAGGAACCGACTCGGCGGTGAGCAGTTCTTC. Its translation is CASRNRLGGEQFF.

The chain carries TRBV10-3 and TRBJ1-5, with 9 bases matching TRBD1. Germline-derived CDR1 and CDR2 are ENHRY and SYGVKD. This CDR3 comprises 15 residues. The V and J ends lost 2 bases and 4 bases, in that order; junction bases with no gene match: 3. The CDR3 DNA is TGTGCCATCAGTGAGCGGACAGGGGATAATCAGCCCCAGCATTTT. It yields the protein CAISERTGDNQPQHF.

Notes on this clonotype: A much larger clone is a single base away; this may be a read error. The V and J genes are TRBV6-1 and TRBJ2-2; 7 bases are shared with TRBD1. Germline V CDR1 and CDR2: MNHNS, SASEGT. The V gene end was trimmed by 1 base and the J gene end by 0 bases; junction bases not matched to a gene: 2. The CDR3 is 16 residues long. The DNA of the CDR3 is TGTGCCAGCAGTGAAGGGCAGGGGGCGAACACCGGGGAGCTGTTTTTT. Translated, it gives CASSEGQGANTGELFF.

The chain combines TRBV6-2 or TRBV6-3 with TRBJ2-6; D is undetermined. Trimming took 0 bases from V and 0 from J, leaving 9 bases between them. This CDR3 is 17 amino acids long. The V gene's germline CDR1 is MNHEY and CDR2 SVGEGT. For the CDR3, the DNA is TGTGCCAGCAGTTACTCGGCGTCAGACTCTGGGGCCAACGTCCTGACTTTC. It codes for CASSYSASDSGANVLTF.

This clonotype has only a few counts. DNA of the CDR3: TGTGCCAGCAGTAAGACTAGCGGGAAGTACAATGAGCAGTTCTTC. This codes for CASSKTSGKYNEQFF. The chain is built from TRBV7-3 and TRBJ2-1, with 11 positions matching TRBD2. The CDR3 runs to 15 residues. V lost 6 bases and J lost 4; bases outside the gene matches: 5. Germline V gene data show CDR1 as SGHTA and CDR2 as FQGTGA.

This clonotype was observed many times. J is TRBJ1-1 and V is TRBV12-3 or TRBV12-4; TRBD1 aligns across 7 bases. This CDR3 region has 14 residues. The trim removed 6 bases at V and 8 bases at J, leaving 12 bases unmatched. The DNA for the CDR3 is TGTGCCAGCAGAGTTGACAGGGCGAGTGCCGAAGCTTTCTTT. This translates into CASRVDRASAEAFF.

This clonotype was picked up many times. This chain uses TRBV7-6 with TRBJ2-7; 7 bases match TRBD2. The CDR3 extends over 14 amino acids. J lost 3 bases, V lost 0 bases, and 2 bases had no gene match. The germline V gene encodes CDR1 SGHVS and CDR2 FNYEAQ. The CDR3 nucleotides are TGTGCCAGCAGCTTAGCCGGGGGGAACTACGAGCAGTACTTC. Residues: CASSLAGGNYEQYF.

This clonotype has a count of ten or more. The rearrangement uses TRBV20-1 and TRBJ1-2, with D possibly being TRBD1 (5 bases). Germline CDR1 reads DFQATT; CDR2 reads SNEGSKA (reference sequence). The CDR3 has 11 residues. The V and J ends lost 6 bases and 11 bases respectively, with 16 bases between them. In DNA form, the CDR3 reads TGCAGTGCCAAGACTAACAGGATATACACCTTC. Its protein product is CSAKTNRIYTF.

The chain has TRBV4-2 and TRBJ2-2; the D gene is possibly TRBD2 (6 bases). Trimming removed 3 bases from V and 2 bases from J, with 10 bases in between. Germline lookup yields CDR1 LGHNA and CDR2 YNFKEQ. This CDR3 spans 15 amino acids. Here the CDR3 reads CASSQPGLNTGELFF. As DNA, the CDR3 is TGTGCCAGCAGCCAGCCGGGACTTAACACCGGGGAGCTGTTTTTT.

This chain links TRBV6-1 with TRBJ2-1, with no clear D. Germline V gives CDR1 MNHNS, CDR2 SASEGT. V lost 8 bases and J 0 bases, leaving 14 bases between the germline ends. The CDR3 consists of 15 residues. The CDR3 coding sequence is TGTGCCAGCGCGACCGGCGGATCCTCCTACAATGAGCAGTTCTTC. This gives the protein CASATGGSSYNEQFF.

This clonotype appeared once. The CDR3 ends on some other residue instead of the conserved phenylalanine or tryptophan, so this is likely a read error. The rearrangement links TRBV3-1 to TRBJ2-3; a weak D match, TRBD1 (6 bases). Germline CDR1 is LGHDT and CDR2 is YNNKEL (reference sequence). The V and J ends lost 6 bases and 2 bases respectively, with 15 bases between them. The length of the CDR3 is 15 residues. CDR3: CASRLKQGVTDTQYL. DNA for the CDR3: TGTGCCAGCAGGCTAAAACAGGGAGTCACAGATACGCAGTATCTT.

The rearrangement uses TRBV28 and TRBJ1-6; possibly TRBD1 for D (5 bases). The germline V gene has CDR1 MDHEN and CDR2 SYDVKM. V lost 6 bases and J 10 bases, leaving 7 bases between the germline ends. The CDR3 sequence is 11 residues long. DNA of the CDR3: TGTGCCAGCAGAGGGGAATCACCCCTCCACTTT. Protein sequence: CASRGESPLHF.